This entry lists 8 T cell receptor beta chains sequenced from one sample in a study of blood T cell repertoires in COVID-19. Method: immunoSEQ multiplex PCR; TCRdb's copy keeps in-frame clones and lacks some. The table shows about 93,000 clones, with around nine tenths occurring only once. Sequencing used peripheral blood. The receptor source for this set is a man between 50 and 59 years old with acute or convalescent COVID-19.

This chain links TRBV3-1 (or the pseudogene TRBV3-2) with TRBJ2-1; D is ambiguous. Looked up from germline, CDR1 is LGHDT and CDR2 is YNNKEL (reference sequence). This CDR3 contains 14 residues. The V end lost 2 bases, the J end lost 2 bases, and 7 bases lay between the germline ends. CDR3 sequence: CASSQIRTYNEQFF. As DNA, the CDR3 is TGTGCCAGCAGCCAAATCAGAACCTACAATGAGCAGTTCTTC.

J is TRBJ2-5 and V is TRBV4-1; D uncertain. Trimming removed 4 bases at V and 4 bases at J, with 10 bases between. This CDR3 comprises 13 residues. Germline V gene data show CDR1 as MGHRA and CDR2 as YSYEKL. The DNA of the CDR3 is TGCGCCAGCAGCCGTGGGCCAGGAGAGACCCAGTACTTC. It codes for CASSRGPGETQYF.

CDR3 residues: CASKDGRTGGSQTQYF. The CDR3 nucleotides are TGTGCCAGTAAAGACGGCAGGACAGGGGGCTCGCAGACCCAGTACTTC. The V gene is TRBV19, the J gene TRBJ2-5; 11 positions match TRBD1. From germline, CDR1 is LNHDA and CDR2 SQIVND (reference sequence). The CDR3 loop spans 16 amino acids. Trimming removed 7 bases from V and 6 bases from J; junction bases left unmatched: 13. Based on the CDR3 plus reference TRBV19 and TRBJ2-5, the full variable domain is DGGITQSPKYLFRKEGQNVTLSCEQNLNHDAMYWYRQDPGQGLRLIYYSQIVNDFQKGDIAEGYSVSREKKESFPLTVTSAQKNPTAFYLCASKDGRTGGSQTQYFGPGTRLLVL.

The chain employs TRBV7-2 and TRBJ1-2, with 7 positions matching TRBD1. Germline values: CDR1 SGHTA, CDR2 FQGNSA. The V segment lost 2 bases and the J segment 5 bases; nucleotides outside the gene matches: 8. This CDR3 region has 15 residues. CDR3 region: CASSLNLGTDYGYTF. DNA of the CDR3: TGTGCCAGCAGCTTAAATCTCGGGACAGATTATGGCTACACCTTC.

V is TRBV14 and J is TRBJ1-4; D unclear. The germline V and J ends were trimmed by 3 bases and 8 bases, with 10 bases remaining between them. The CDR3 is 13 amino acids. The V gene's germline CDR1 is SGHDN and CDR2 FVKESK. The CDR3 protein is CASSQRAGEKLFF. In nucleotides, the CDR3 is TGTGCCAGCAGCCAGAGGGCTGGGGAAAAACTGTTTTTT.

This chain links TRBV5-1 with TRBJ1-5, with a tentative D call TRBD1 (6 bases). The germline gives CDR1 SGHRS, CDR2 YFSETQ. CDR3 size: 16 residues. Trimming pared 7 bases from V and 4 bases from J, leaving 21 bases between. Written as DNA, the CDR3 is TGCGCCAGCGTAGACCCAGGGGTCGGGGGGAATCAGCCCCAGCATTTT. It encodes CASVDPGVGGNQPQHF.

The chain uses TRBV5-6 and TRBJ2-7, with 11 bases matching TRBD1. Germline CDR1 SGHDT, CDR2 YYEEEE. The CDR3 has 14 residues. The V gene end was trimmed by 3 bases and the J gene end by 3 bases; junction bases not matched to a gene: 2. The DNA for the CDR3 is TGTGCCAGCAGCTGGGGGACAGGGGGCTACGAGCAGTACTTC. Its translation is CASSWGTGGYEQYF.

V gene TRBV9 combines with J gene TRBJ1-1; possibly TRBD1 for D (6 bases). Germline values: CDR1 SGDLS, CDR2 YYNGEE. The CDR3 loop spans 15 amino acids. V lost 3 bases, J lost 0 bases, and 12 bases lay in between. The CDR3 spells CASSARQAMNTEAFF. The CDR3 coding sequence is TGTGCCAGCAGCGCTCGACAGGCGATGAACACTGAAGCTTTCTTT.